This record concerns one TCR beta chain sequence. The data were obtained in a study of CD8 T cells in Susac syndrome. Trimming took off 1 base at V and 3 bases at J, with 12 bases between the two ends. Germline lookup yields CDR1 SGHVS and CDR2 FQNEAQ. This CDR3 has 16 amino acids. Random hexamers were used to reverse transcribe the RNA input (about 0.5 to 1 ug). An immunoSEQ multiplex PCR generated amplified TCR beta CDR3 products spanning 54 Vbeta and 13 Jbeta. TCRdb redid the calling of the immunoSEQ multiplex PCR reads with MiXCR, one entry per CDR3 protein. The sample shows around 140,000 distinct CDR3 sequences, approximately 95% of them seen only once.

The TCR originated in a human donor with multiple sclerosis. Sequencing was performed on CD4+ T cells from PBMCs. The rearrangement uses TRBV7-8 and TRBJ2-2, with D perhaps matching TRBD1 (6 bases). The CDR3 spells CASSLVGPGDTGELFF. As DNA, the CDR3 is TGTGCCAGCAGCTTAGTGGGTCCAGGGGACACCGGGGAGCTGTTTTTT.